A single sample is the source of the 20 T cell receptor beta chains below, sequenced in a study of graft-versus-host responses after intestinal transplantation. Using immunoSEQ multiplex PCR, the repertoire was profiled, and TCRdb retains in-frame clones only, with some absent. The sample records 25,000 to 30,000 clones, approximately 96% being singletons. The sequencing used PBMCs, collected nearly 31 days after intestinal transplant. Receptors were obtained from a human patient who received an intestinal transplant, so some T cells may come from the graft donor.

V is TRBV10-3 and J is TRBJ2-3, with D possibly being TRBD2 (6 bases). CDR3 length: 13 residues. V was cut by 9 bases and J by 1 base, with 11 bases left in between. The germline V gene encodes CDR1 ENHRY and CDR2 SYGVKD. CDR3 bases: TGTGCCATAGCGGGTCCGGGCACAGATACGCAGTATTTT. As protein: CAIAGPGTDTQYF.

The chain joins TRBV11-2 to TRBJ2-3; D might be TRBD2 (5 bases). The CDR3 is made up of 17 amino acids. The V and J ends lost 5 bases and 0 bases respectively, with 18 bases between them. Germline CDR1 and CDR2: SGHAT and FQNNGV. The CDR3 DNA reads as TGTGCCAGCAGCGTCGGACTCTGGGAGTCTAGCACAGATACGCAGTATTTT. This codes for CASSVGLWESSTDTQYF.

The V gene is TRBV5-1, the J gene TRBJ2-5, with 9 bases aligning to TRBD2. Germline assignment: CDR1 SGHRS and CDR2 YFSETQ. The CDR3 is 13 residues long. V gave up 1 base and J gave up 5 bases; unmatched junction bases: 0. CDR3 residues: CASSLTSGETQYF. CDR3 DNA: TGCGCCAGCAGCTTGACTAGCGGGGAGACCCAGTACTTC.

The CDR3, as DNA: TGTGCCAGCAGTCGACTTAGCGGGACTTACAATGAGCAGTTCTTC. It specifies CASSRLSGTYNEQFF. The rearrangement joins TRBV6-6 to TRBJ2-1; 8 bases map to TRBD2. The CDR3 is 15 amino acids. Germline CDR1 is MNHNY and CDR2 is SVGAGI (reference sequence). V shed 5 bases and J 4 bases; nucleotides not matched to a gene: 7.

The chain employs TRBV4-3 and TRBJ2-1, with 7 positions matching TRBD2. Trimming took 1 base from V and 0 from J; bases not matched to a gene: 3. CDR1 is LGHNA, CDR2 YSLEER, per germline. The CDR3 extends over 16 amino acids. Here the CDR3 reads CASSQGTSFSYNEQFF. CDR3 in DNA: TGCGCCAGCAGCCAAGGGACTAGTTTCTCCTACAATGAGCAGTTCTTC.

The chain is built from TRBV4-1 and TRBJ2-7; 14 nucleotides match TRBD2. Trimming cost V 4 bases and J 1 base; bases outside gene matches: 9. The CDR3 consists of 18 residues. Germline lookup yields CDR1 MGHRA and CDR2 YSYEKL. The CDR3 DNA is TGCGCCAGCAGCCCGGGACTAGCGGGAGAGATTAGTTCCTACGAGCAGTACTTC. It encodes CASSPGLAGEISSYEQYF.

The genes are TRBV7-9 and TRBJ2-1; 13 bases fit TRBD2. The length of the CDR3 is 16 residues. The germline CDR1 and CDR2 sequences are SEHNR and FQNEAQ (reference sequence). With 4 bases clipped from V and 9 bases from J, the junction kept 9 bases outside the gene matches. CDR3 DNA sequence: TGTGCCAGCAGCTGGGCCCCCGGACTAGCGGGAGTTGAGCAGTTCTTC. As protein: CASSWAPGLAGVEQFF.

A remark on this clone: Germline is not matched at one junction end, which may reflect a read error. CDR3 sequence reads: CASSGGWDQETQYF. CDR3 sequence (DNA): TGTGCCAGCAGCGGGGGGTGGGACCAGGAGACCCAGTACTTC. V usage is TRBV7-9 and J usage is TRBJ2-5; TRBD2 is a possible D gene (6 bases). This CDR3 spans 14 amino acids. CDR1 is SEHNR, CDR2 FQNEAQ, per germline (reference sequence).

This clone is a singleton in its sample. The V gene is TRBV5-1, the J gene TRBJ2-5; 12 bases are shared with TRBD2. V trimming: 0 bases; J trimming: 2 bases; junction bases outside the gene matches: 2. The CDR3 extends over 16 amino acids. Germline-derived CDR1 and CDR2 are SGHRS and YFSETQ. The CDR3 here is CASSLVLAGGQETQYF. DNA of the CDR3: TGCGCCAGCAGCTTGGTGCTAGCGGGGGGGCAAGAGACCCAGTACTTC. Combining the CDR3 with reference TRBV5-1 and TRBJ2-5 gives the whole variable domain KAGVTQTPRYLIKTRGQQVTLSCSPISGHRSVSWYQQTPGQGLQFLFEYFSETQRNKGNFPGRFSGRQFSNSRSEMNVSTLELGDSALYLCASSLVLAGGQETQYFGPGTRLLVL.

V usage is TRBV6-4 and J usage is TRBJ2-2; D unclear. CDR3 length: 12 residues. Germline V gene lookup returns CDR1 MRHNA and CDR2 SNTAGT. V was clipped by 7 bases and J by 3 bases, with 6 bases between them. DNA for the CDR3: TGTGCCAGCATTGGGGACACCGGGGAGCTGTTTTTT. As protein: CASIGDTGELFF.

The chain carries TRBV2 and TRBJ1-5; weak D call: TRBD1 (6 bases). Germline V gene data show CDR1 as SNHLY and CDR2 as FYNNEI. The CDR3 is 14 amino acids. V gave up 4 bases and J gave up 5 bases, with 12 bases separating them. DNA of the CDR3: TGTGCCAGCAGTGGGCAGGGGATCGATCAGCCCCAGCATTTT. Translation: CASSGQGIDQPQHF. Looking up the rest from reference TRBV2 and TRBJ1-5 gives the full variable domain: EPEVTQTPSHQVTQMGQEVILRCVPISNHLYFYWYRQILGQKVEFLVSFYNNEISEKSEIFDDQFSVERPDGSNFTLKIRSTKLEDSAMYFCASSGQGIDQPQHFGDGTRLSIL.

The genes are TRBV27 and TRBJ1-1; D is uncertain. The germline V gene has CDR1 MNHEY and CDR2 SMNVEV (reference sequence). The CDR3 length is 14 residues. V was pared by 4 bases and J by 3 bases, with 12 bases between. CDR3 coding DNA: TGTGCCAGCAGTTCCCTCCGGGGAGACACTGAAGCTTTCTTT. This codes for CASSSLRGDTEAFF.

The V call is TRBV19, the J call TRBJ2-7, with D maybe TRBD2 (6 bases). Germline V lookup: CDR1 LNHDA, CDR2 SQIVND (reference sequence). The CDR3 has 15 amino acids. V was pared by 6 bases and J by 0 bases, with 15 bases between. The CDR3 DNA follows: TGTGCCAGTAGGAAGGGACTGTCGAGCTCCTACGAGCAGTACTTC. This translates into CASRKGLSSSYEQYF.

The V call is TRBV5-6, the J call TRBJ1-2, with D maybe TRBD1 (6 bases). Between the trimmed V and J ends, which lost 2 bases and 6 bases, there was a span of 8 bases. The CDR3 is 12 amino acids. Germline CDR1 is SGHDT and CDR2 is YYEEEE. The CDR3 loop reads CASSLQGDGYTF. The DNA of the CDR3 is TGTGCCAGCAGCTTACAGGGAGATGGCTACACCTTC.

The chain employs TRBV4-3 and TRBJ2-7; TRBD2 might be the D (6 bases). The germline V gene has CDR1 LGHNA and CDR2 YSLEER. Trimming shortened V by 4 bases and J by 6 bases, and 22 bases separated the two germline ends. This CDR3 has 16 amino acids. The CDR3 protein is CASSRDRLEPPLEQYF. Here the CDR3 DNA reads TGCGCCAGCAGCCGAGACCGACTAGAACCCCCTCTCGAGCAGTACTTC.

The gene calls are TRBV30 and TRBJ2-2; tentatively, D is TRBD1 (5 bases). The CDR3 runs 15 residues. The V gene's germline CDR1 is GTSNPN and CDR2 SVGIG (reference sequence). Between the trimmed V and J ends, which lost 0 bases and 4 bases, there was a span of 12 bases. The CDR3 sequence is CAWSVLGLGTGELFF. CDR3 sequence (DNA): TGTGCCTGGAGTGTACTGGGGCTCGGCACCGGGGAGCTGTTTTTT.

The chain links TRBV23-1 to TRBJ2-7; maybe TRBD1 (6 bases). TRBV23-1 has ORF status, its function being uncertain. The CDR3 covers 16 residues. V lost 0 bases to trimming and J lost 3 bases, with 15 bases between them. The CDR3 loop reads CASSQSKRRTVYEQYF. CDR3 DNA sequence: TGCGCCAGCAGTCAATCGAAGAGAAGGACAGTCTACGAGCAGTACTTC.

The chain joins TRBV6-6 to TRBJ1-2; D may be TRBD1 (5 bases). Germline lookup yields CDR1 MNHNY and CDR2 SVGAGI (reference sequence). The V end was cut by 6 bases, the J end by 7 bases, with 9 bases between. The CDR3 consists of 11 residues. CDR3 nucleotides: TGTGCCAGCAGCGGGGGGGGTGGCTACACCTTC. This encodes CASSGGGGYTF.

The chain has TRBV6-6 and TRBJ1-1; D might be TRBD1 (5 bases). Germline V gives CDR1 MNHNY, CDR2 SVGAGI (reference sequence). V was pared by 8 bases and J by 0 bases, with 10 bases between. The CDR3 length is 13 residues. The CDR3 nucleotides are TGTGCCAGCGGAAGACAGCTGAACACTGAAGCTTTCTTT. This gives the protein CASGRQLNTEAFF.

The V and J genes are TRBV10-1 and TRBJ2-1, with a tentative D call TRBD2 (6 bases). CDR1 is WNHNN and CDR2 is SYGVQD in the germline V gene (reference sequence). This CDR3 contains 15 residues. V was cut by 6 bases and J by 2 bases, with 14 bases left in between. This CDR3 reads CASSRGSPTYNEQFF. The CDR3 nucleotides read TGCGCCAGCAGCCGGGGGTCCCCTACCTACAATGAGCAGTTCTTC.